The rows below give T cell receptor beta chains drawn from one sample of a study of CD8+CD57+ T cells in acquired aplastic anemia. Via MiXCR, TCRdb re-called the reads, giving one row per CDR3 protein. The sample includes around 170,000 distinct CDR3 sequences, around half of them seen just once. The sample consisted of sorted CD4+, CD8+, or CD8+CD57+ T cells (not recorded which) from PBMCs. Source of these receptors: a human donor with aplastic anemia. Each CDR3 is given without its conserved first and last residue.

CDR3aa	v_gene	j_gene
ATSGQGWVPQH	TRBV24-1	TRBJ1-5
SVETSGGRNEQF	TRBV29-1	TRBJ2-1
ASSQGGTGLQSEAF	TRBV4-3	TRBJ1-1
AISDDGQIFYGYT	TRBV10-3	TRBJ1-2
ASSLESGPGSPLH	TRBV5-1	TRBJ1-6
AISQDRGNTEAF	TRBV10-3	TRBJ1-1
ASKSGGSTF	TRBV27	TRBJ1-1
ASGLAGTDTQY	TRBV7-3	TRBJ2-3
ASREDSPEAF	TRBV6-1	TRBJ1-1
ASGLVQETQY	TRBV12-5	TRBJ2-5
SAKGQGGFTLH	TRBV20-1	TRBJ1-6
ASSGTTGSYGYT	TRBV9	TRBJ1-2
ASSLTGRGNYNEQF	TRBV6-2/TRBV6-3	TRBJ2-1
SARDLLATAPDTQY	TRBV20-1	TRBJ2-3
SATERSVSAQY	TRBV20-1	TRBJ2-5
SASGTPNTEAF	TRBV20-1	TRBJ1-1